The T cell receptor (beta chain) under discussion was sequenced for a study of beta chain features in type 1 diabetes. Whole-study findings and limits: TCRB CDR3s were moderately but significantly shorter in Type 1 diabetes patients in all four CD4+ subsets. A pattern of fewer insertions and more deletions at VDJ junctions was seen in type 1 diabetes patients.

Purity exceeding 95% was reached by all sorted populations. The entirety of the isolated RNA underwent reverse transcription, so expressed TCRB transcripts were sequenced. The data were produced by immunoSEQ multiplex PCR, yet TCRdb's version contains in-frame clones alone and is incomplete. This sample has roughly 350,000 clones, with 8.5% to 10% found just once. This clone was found a few times. Its antigen is not identified. CDR3 size: 15 residues. V was pared by 2 bases and J by 5 bases, with 8 bases of the junction left unmatched. CDR1 and CDR2 (germline): SGHRS, YFSETQ. This receptor was taken from a man aged 30-40 years with type 1 diabetes. J is TRBJ1-1 and V is TRBV5-1, with 8 bases fitting TRBD1. The specimen was central memory CD4+ T cells from blood. The CDR3 sequence is CASSFQGAPNTEAFF. In DNA, the CDR3 is TGCGCCAGCAGCTTCCAGGGGGCACCGAATACTGAAGCTTTCTTT.